Here is one T cell receptor beta chain with its context. These data come from a study of cytomegalovirus exposure and HLA in healthy donors. The germline gives CDR1 KGHSH, CDR2 LQKENI. V lost 3 bases and J 5 bases, leaving 19 bases between the germline ends. The CDR3 contains 17 residues. Vbeta (60) and Jbeta (13) primers were used in the PCR. Generated by immunoSEQ multiplex PCR, the TCRdb table keeps only in-frame clones and is missing some. The table lists 100,000 to 150,000 clones, 75% of them singletons. The chain carries TRBV18 and TRBJ2-2; D may be TRBD2 (6 bases). The origin of this receptor is a woman aged 40-49 years in good health and CMV-seropositive. The sequenced sample was PBMCs. The CDR3 DNA reads as TGTGCCAGCTCACCCGGAGCGAGCGGGCTTCGGACCGGGGAGCTGTTTTTT. Its translation is CASSPGASGLRTGELFF.